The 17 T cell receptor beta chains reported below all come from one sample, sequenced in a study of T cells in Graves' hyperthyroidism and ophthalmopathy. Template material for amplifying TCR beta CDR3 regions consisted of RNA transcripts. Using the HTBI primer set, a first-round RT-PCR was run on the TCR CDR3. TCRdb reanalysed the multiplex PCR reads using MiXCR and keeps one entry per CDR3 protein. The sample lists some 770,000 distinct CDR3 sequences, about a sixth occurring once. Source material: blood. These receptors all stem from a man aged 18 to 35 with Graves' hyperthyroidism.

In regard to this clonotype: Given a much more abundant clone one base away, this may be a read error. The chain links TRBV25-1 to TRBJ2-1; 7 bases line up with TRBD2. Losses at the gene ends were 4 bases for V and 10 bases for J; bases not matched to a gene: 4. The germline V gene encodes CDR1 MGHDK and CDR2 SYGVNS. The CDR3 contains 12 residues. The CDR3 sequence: CASSGGEGEQFF. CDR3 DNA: TGTGCCAGCAGTGGGGGGGAGGGCGAGCAGTTCTTC. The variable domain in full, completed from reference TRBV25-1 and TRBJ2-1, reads EADIYQTPRYLVIGTGKKITLECSQTMGHDKMYWYQQDPGMELHLIHYSYGVNSTEKGDLSSESTVSRIRTEHFPLTLESARPSHTSQYLCASSGGEGEQFFGPGTRLTVL.

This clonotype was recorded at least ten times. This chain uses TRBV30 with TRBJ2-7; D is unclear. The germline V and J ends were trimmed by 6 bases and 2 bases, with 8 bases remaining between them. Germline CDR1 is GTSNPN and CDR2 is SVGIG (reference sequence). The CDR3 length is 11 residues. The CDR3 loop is CACDGTYEQYF. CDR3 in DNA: TGTGCCTGCGACGGAACCTACGAGCAGTACTTC. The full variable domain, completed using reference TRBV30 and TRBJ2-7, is SQTIHQWPATLVQPVGSPLSLECTVEGTSNPNLYWYRQAAGRGLQLLFYSVGIGQISSEVPQNLSASRPQDRQFILSSKKLLLSDSGFYLCACDGTYEQYFGPGTRLTVT.

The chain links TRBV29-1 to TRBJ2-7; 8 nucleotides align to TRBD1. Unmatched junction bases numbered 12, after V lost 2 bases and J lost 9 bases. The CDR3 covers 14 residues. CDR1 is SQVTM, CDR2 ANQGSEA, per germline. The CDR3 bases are TGCAGCGTTGAATCCGCCGGGACAGGCGCCAGGCAGTACTTC. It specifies CSVESAGTGARQYF.

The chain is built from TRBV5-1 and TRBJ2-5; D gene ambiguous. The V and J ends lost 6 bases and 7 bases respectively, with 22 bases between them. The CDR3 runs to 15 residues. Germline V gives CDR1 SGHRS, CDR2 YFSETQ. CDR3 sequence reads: CASMAGWPDPATQYF. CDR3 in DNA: TGCGCCAGCATGGCTGGTTGGCCAGACCCCGCGACCCAGTACTTC.

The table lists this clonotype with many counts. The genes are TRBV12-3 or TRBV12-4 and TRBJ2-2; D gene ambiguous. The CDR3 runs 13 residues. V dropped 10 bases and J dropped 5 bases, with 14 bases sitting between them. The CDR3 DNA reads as TGTGCCATCACAAAGACCCCAACCGGGGAGCTGTTTTTT. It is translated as CAITKTPTGELFF.

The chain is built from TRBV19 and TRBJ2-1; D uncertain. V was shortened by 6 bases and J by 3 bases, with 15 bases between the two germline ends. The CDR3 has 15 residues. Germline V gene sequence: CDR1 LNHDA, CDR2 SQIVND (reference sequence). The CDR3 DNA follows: TGTGCCAGTAGAGGCGGACGGCCCAGCTACAATGAGCAGTTCTTC. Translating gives CASRGGRPSYNEQFF.

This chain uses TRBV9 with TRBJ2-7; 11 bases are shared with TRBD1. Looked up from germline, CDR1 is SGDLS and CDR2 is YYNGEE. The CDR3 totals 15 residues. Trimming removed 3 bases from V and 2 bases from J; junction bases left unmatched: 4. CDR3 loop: CASSGGTGGAYEQYF. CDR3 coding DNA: TGTGCCAGCAGCGGGGGGACAGGGGGGGCCTACGAGCAGTACTTC.

The DNA for the CDR3 is TGTGCCAGCAGCCGCGGCCCGGGGGGCCAAAACATTCAGTACTTC. It translates to CASSRGPGGQNIQYF. This sequence joins TRBV6-1 and TRBJ2-4, with a possible D match to TRBD2 (7 bases). Germline V gene data show CDR1 as MNHNS and CDR2 as SASEGT. CDR3 length: 15 amino acids. Trimming left V 6 bases short and J 5 bases short, with 17 bases between.

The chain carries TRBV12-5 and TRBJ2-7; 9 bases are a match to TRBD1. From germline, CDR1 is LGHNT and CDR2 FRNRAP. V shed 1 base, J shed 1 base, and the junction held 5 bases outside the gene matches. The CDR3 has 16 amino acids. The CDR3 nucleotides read TGTGCTAGTGGTTTGGGGCGGACAGGGGTATCCTACGAGCAGTACTTC. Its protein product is CASGLGRTGVSYEQYF. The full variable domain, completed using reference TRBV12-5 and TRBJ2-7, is DARVTQTPRHKVTEMGQEVTMRCQPILGHNTVFWYRQTMMQGLELLAYFRNRAPLDDSGMPKDRFSAEMPDATLATLKIQPSEPRDSAVYFCASGLGRTGVSYEQYFGPGTRLTVT.

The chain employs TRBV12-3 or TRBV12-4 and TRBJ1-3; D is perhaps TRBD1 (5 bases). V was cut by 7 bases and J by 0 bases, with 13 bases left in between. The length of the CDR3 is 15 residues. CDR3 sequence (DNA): TGTGCCAGCATTTCCCCTGGGGGCTCTGGAAACACCATATATTTT. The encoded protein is CASISPGGSGNTIYF.

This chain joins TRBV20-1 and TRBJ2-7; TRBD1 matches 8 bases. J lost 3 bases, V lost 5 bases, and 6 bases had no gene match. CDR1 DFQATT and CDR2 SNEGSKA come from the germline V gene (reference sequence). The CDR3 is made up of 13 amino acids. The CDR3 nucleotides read TGCAGTGCTGGACAGGGCCTAAACTACGAGCAGTACTTC. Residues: CSAGQGLNYEQYF.

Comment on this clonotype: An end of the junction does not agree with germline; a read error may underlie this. The CDR3 DNA is TGTGCCAGTAGTATTGGGACAGGGCGACTGAACACTGAAGCTCTCTTT. Amino acids: CASSIGTGRLNTEALF. J is TRBJ1-1 and V is TRBV19, with TRBD1 matching 9 bases. The CDR3 is 16 residues long. Germline V CDR1 and CDR2: LNHDA, SQIVND (reference sequence).

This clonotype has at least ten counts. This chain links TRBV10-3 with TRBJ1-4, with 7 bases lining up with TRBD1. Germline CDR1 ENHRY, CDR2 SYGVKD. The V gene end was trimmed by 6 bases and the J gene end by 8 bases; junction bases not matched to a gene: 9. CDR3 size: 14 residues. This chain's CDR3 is CAISTGTETEKLFF. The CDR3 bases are TGTGCCATCAGCACCGGGACAGAAACCGAAAAACTGTTTTTT.

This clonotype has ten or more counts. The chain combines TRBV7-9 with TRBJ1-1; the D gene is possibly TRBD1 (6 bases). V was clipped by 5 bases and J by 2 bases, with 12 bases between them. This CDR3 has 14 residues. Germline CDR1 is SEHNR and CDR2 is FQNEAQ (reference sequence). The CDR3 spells CASSPGTQNTEAFF. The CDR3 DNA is TGTGCCAGCAGCCCCGGGACACAAAACACTGAAGCTTTCTTT.

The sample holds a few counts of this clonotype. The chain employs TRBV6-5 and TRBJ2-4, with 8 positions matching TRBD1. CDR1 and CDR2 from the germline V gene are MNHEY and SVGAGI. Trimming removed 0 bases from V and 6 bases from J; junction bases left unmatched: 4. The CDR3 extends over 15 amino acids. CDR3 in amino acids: CASSYSQGAGNIQYF. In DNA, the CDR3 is TGTGCCAGCAGTTACTCCCAGGGGGCCGGAAACATTCAGTACTTC.

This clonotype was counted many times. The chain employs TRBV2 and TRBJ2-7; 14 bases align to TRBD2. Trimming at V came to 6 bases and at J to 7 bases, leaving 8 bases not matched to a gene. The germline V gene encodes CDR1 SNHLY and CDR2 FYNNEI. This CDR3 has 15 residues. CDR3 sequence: CASSVTGLAGGEQYF. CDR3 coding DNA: TGTGCCAGCAGCGTTACCGGACTAGCGGGAGGTGAGCAGTACTTC. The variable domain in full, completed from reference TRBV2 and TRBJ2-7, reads EPEVTQTPSHQVTQMGQEVILRCVPISNHLYFYWYRQILGQKVEFLVSFYNNEISEKSEIFDDQFSVERPDGSNFTLKIRSTKLEDSAMYFCASSVTGLAGGEQYFGPGTRLTVT.

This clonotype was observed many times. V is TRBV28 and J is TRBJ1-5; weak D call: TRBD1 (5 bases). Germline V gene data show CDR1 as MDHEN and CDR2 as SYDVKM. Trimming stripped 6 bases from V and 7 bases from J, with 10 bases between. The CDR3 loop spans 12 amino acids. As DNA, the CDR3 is TGTGCCAGCAGCCTCCAGGGCCAGCCCCAGCATTTT. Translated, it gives CASSLQGQPQHF. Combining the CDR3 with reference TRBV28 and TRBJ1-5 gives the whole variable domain DVKVTQSSRYLVKRTGEKVFLECVQDMDHENMFWYRQDPGLGLRLIYFSYDVKMKEKGDIPEGYSVSREKKERFSLILESASTNQTSMYLCASSLQGQPQHFGDGTRLSIL.